The next 3 T cell receptor beta chains were all read from a single sample in a study of blood T cell repertoires in COVID-19. Here immunoSEQ multiplex PCR was the method, and the copy in TCRdb shows in-frame clones only, minus some. This table holds 100,000 to 110,000 clones, over 80% found once. Sequencing was performed on peripheral blood. These receptors were collected from a man aged 50-59 years with active or convalescent COVID-19.

The V gene is TRBV11-3, the J gene TRBJ2-5, with a weak D call TRBD1 (5 bases). V was cut by 3 bases and J by 1 base, with 12 bases left in between. The CDR3 has 15 amino acids. The germline V gene encodes CDR1 SGHNT and CDR2 YENEEA. DNA for the CDR3: TGTGCCAGCAGCTTGCGCGGACAACTCCAAGAGACCCAGTACTTC. It is translated as CASSLRGQLQETQYF.

This clone was found a few times. This chain links TRBV5-5 with TRBJ1-5; 9 bases align to TRBD1. Germline loops: CDR1 SGHKS, CDR2 YYEKEE (reference sequence). V shed 4 bases and J 2 bases; nucleotides not matched to a gene: 4. CDR3 length equals 15 residues. The CDR3 here is CASSATGGRNQPQHF. CDR3 nucleotides: TGTGCCAGCAGCGCTACAGGGGGCCGCAATCAGCCCCAGCATTTT.

The chain combines TRBV11-2 with TRBJ2-5; a weak D match, TRBD1 (6 bases). The CDR3 contains 14 residues. The germline CDR1 and CDR2 sequences are SGHAT and FQNNGV. V was pared by 6 bases and J by 0 bases, with 11 bases between. The chain's CDR3 is CASSFDRYQETQYF. CDR3 nucleotide sequence: TGTGCCAGCAGTTTCGACAGGTACCAAGAGACCCAGTACTTC.